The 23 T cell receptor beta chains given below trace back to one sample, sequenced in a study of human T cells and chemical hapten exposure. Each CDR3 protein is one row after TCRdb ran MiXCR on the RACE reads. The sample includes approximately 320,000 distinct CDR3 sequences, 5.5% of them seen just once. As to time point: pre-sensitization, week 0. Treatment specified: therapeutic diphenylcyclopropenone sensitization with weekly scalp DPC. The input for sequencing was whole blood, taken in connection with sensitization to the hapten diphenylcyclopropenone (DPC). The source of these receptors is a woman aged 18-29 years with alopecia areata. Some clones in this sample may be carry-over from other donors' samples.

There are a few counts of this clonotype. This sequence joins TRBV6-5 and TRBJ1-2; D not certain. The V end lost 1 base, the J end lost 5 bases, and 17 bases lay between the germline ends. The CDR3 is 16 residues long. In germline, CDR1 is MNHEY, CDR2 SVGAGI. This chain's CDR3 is CASSYFTSRQGYGYTF. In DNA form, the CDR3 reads TGTGCCAGCAGTTACTTTACCTCTCGACAAGGTTATGGCTACACCTTC.

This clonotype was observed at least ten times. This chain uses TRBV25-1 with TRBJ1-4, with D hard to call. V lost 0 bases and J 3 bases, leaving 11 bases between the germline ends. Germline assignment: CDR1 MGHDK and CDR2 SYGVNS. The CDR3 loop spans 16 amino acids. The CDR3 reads CASSEYAQESNEKLFF. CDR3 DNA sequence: TGTGCCAGCAGTGAATATGCGCAGGAATCTAATGAAAAACTGTTTTTT.

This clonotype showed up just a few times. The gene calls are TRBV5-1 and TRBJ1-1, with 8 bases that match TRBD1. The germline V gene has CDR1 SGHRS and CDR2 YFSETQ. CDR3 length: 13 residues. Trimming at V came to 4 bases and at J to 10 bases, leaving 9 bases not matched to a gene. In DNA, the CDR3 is TGCGCCAGCAGCACGGGACAGGTCGGGGGAGCTTTCTTT. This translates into CASSTGQVGGAFF.

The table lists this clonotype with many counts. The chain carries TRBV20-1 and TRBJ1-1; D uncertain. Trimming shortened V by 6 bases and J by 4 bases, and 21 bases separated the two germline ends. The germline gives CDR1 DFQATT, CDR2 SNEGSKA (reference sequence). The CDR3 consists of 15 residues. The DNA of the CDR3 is TGCAGTGCCCGCCCCCCTGAGGGCTTTATCACTGAAGCTTTCTTT. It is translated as CSARPPEGFITEAFF.

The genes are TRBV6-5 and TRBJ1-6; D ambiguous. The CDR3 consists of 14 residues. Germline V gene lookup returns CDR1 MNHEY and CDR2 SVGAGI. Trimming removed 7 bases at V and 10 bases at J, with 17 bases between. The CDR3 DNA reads TGTGCCAGCACCACCCGTTCGGGGTGGTCACCCCTCCACTTT. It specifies CASTTRSGWSPLHF.

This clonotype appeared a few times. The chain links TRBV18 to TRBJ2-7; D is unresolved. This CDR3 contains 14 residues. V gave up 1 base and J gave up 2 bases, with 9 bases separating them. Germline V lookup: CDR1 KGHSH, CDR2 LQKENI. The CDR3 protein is CASSPREDPYEQYF. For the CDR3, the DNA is TGTGCCAGCTCACCACGGGAAGACCCCTACGAGCAGTACTTC.

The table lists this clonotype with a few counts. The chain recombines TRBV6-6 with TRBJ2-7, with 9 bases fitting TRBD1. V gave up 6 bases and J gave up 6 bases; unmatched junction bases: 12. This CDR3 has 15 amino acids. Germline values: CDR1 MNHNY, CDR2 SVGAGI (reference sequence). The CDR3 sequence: CASSPGTGPRGEQYF. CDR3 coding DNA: TGTGCCAGCAGCCCCGGGACAGGGCCACGGGGCGAGCAGTACTTC.

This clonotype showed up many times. The CDR3, as DNA: TGTGCCAGCAGCCCCCAAGAGCCCGGGGGGGCATCAATGGATACGCAGTATTTT. Translated, it gives CASSPQEPGGASMDTQYF. V usage is TRBV3-1 and J usage is TRBJ2-3; 8 bases are a match to TRBD2. Germline-derived CDR1 and CDR2 are LGHDT and YNNKEL (reference sequence). Trimming took 4 bases from V and 6 from J; bases not matched to a gene: 18. The CDR3 runs to 18 residues.

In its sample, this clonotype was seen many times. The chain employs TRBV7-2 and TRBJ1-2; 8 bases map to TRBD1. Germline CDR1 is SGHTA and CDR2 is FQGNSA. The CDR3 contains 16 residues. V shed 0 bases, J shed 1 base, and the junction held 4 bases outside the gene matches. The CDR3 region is CASSLAGTGINYGYTF. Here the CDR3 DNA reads TGTGCCAGCAGCTTAGCGGGGACAGGCATTAACTATGGCTACACCTTC.

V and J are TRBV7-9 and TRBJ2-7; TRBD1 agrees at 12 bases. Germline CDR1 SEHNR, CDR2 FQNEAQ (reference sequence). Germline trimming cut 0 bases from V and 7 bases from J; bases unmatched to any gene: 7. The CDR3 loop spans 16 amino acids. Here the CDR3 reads CASSLAPGQGAWEQYF. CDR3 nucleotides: TGTGCCAGCAGCTTAGCCCCGGGACAGGGGGCGTGGGAGCAGTACTTC. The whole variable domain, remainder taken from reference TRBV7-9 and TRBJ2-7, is DTGVSQNPRHKITKRGQNVTFRCDPISEHNRLYWYRQTLGQGPEFLTYFQNEAQLEKSRLLSDRFSAERPKGSFSTLEIQRTEQGDSAMYLCASSLAPGQGAWEQYFGPGTRLTVT.

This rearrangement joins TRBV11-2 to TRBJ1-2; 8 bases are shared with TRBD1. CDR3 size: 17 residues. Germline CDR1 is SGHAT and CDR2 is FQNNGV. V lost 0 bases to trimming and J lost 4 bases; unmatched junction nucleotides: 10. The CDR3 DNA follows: TGTGCCAGCAGCTTAGATTCGGGAGGACAGGGATTCTATGGCTACACCTTC. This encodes CASSLDSGGQGFYGYTF.

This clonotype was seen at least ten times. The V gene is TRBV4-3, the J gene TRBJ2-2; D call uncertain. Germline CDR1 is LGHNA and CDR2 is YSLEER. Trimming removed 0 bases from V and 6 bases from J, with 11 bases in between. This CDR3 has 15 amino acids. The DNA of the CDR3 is TGCGCCAGCAGCCAAGATAATGGGCAGTCCGGGGAGCTGTTTTTT. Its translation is CASSQDNGQSGELFF.

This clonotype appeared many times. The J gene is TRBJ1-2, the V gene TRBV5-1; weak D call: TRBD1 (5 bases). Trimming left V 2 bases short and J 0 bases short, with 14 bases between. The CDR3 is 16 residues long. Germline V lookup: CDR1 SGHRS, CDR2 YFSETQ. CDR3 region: CASSLEGWASNYGYTF. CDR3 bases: TGCGCCAGCAGCTTAGAGGGGTGGGCCTCTAACTATGGCTACACCTTC.

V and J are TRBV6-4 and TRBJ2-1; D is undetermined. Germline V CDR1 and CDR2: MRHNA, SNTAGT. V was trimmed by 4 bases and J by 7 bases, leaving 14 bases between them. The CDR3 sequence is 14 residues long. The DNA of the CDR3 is TGTGCCAGCAGTGGCGGTGGGGAAAGGAATGAGCAGTTCTTC. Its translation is CASSGGGERNEQFF.

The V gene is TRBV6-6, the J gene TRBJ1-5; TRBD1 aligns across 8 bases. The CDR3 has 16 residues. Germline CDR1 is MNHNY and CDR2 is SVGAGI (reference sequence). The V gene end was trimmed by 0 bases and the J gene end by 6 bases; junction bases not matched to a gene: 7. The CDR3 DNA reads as TGTGCCAGCAGTTACTCTGGCGGACAGGGAAGTCAGCCCCAGCATTTT. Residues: CASSYSGGQGSQPQHF.

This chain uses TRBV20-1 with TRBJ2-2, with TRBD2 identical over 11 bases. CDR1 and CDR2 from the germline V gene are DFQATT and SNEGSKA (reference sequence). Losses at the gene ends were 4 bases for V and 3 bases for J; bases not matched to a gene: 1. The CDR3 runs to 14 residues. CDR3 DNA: TGCAGTGCTATGGGACTAGCGGACACCGGGGAGCTGTTTTTT. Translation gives CSAMGLADTGELFF.

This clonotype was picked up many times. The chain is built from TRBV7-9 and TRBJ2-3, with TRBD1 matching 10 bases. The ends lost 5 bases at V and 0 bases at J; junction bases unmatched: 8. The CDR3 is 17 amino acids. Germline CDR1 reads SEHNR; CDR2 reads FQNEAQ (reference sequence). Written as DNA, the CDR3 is TGTGCCAGCAGCCCTGGACAGGGGGTCCTCAGCACAGATACGCAGTATTTT. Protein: CASSPGQGVLSTDTQYF.

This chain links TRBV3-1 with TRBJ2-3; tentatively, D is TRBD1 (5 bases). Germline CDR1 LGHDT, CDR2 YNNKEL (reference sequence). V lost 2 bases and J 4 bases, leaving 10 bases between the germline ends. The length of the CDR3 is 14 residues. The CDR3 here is CASSQRGRADTQYF. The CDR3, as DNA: TGTGCCAGCAGCCAAAGGGGAAGGGCAGATACGCAGTATTTT.

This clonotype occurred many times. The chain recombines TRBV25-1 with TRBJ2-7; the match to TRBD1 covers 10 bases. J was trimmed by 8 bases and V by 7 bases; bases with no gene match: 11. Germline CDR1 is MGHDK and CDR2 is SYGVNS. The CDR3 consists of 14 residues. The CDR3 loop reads CASTPSRGQGKQYF. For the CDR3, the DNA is TGTGCCAGCACCCCGAGTAGGGGACAGGGGAAGCAGTACTTC.

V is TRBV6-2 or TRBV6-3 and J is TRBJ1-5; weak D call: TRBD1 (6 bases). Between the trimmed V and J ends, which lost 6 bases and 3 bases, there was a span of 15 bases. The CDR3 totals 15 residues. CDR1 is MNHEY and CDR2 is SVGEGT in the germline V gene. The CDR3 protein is CASREREGVNQPQHF. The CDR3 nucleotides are TGTGCCAGCAGGGAGCGTGAGGGGGTCAATCAGCCCCAGCATTTT.

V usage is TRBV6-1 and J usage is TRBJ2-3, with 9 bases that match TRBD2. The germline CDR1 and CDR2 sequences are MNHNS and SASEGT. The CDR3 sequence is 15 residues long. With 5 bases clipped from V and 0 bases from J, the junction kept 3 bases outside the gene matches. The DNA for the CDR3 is TGTGCCAGCAGTCATAGCGGGGGAAGCACAGATACGCAGTATTTT. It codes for CASSHSGGSTDTQYF.

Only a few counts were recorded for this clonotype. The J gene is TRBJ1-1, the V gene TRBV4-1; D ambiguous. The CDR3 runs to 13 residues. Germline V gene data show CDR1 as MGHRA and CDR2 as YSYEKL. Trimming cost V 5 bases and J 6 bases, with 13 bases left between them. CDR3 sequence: CASSYQVGAEAFF. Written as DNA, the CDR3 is TGCGCCAGCAGCTATCAGGTCGGGGCTGAAGCTTTCTTT.

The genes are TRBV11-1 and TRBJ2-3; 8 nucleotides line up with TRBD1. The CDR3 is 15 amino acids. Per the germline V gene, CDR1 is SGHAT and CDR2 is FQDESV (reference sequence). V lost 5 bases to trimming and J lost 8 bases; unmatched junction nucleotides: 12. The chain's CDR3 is CASSLLGQVEGTQYF. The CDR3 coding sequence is TGTGCCAGCAGCCTTCTGGGACAGGTGGAAGGTACGCAGTATTTT.